Listed here is a single T cell receptor beta chain. The protocol was immunoSEQ multiplex PCR, while the TCRdb copy is restricted to in-frame clones and leaves out a portion. The table shows about 180,000 clones, with about 92% occurring only once. This record comes from a study of control samples from healthy donors and cancer patients. The receptor was isolated from a man younger than 40 in good health. Sequencing input: blood.

For the CDR3, the DNA is TGCGCCAGCAGCTTGGACCTGGACAGGGGCGGCGGCTACACCTTC. This translates into CASSLDLDRGGGYTF. V and J are TRBV5-1 and TRBJ1-2; 9 bases are a match to TRBD1. Trimming took 0 bases from V and 8 from J; bases not matched to a gene: 8. The CDR3 length is 15 residues. Per the germline V gene, CDR1 is SGHRS and CDR2 is YFSETQ.